These 2 T cell receptor beta chains were sequenced from one sample in a study of T cells expressing NK-cell markers. For each CDR3 protein, TCRdb gives one entry from its re-call of the 5' RACE reads, without DNA. The sample holds 500,000 to 700,000 distinct CDR3 sequences. Sequenced input: blood T cells: a sorted CD56 or NKG2C T cell subset, CD4+ or CD8+ T cells, or bulk PBMC T cells (not recorded which). The receptor source for this set is a man between 18 and 29 years old in good health.

J is TRBJ2-7 and V is TRBV27; TCRdb proposes TRBD1, but this gene call is untestable without DNA. Germline V gene lookup returns CDR1 MNHEY and CDR2 SMNVEV (reference sequence). The CDR3 loop spans 16 amino acids. The CDR3 spells CASSFRTTTITYEQYF.

The V and J genes are TRBV9 and TRBJ2-3; TCRdb outputs TRBD2, but without DNA this stays unchecked. The CDR3 loop spans 15 amino acids. The V gene's germline CDR1 is SGDLS and CDR2 YYNGEE. The CDR3: CASSLTGTQSDTQYF.